Listed below are T cell receptor beta chains from one sample, sequenced in a study of T-cell memory formation after mild COVID-19. MiXCR, run by TCRdb on the 5' RACE reads, gives a single entry per CDR3 protein. The table includes 120,000 to 150,000 distinct CDR3 sequences, roughly 21% detected once. Sequencing was performed on PBMCs or a T cell subset sorted from them (not recorded which). These receptors all stem from an adult woman who had mild COVID-19 (a few samples of this study predate the infection). Cell type and time point are not known. The CDR3 runs from the conserved cysteine through the conserved F or W.

V	J	CDR3
TRBV24-1	TRBJ1-1	CATSDPTGNAAFF
TRBV19	TRBJ1-1	CASGGAFF
TRBV29-1	TRBJ2-3	CSAASTDTQYF
TRBV29-1	TRBJ1-2	CSVSGTPNYGYTF
TRBV5-5	TRBJ2-7	CASSWARDRGSEQYF
TRBV15	TRBJ2-3	CATSISIGDTQYF
TRBV27	TRBJ2-5	CASRRLELETQYF
TRBV10-3	TRBJ2-3	CAISGGGLADTQYF
TRBV18	TRBJ2-3	CASYLTDTQYF
TRBV11-3	TRBJ1-2	CASSLFTDYGYTF
TRBV5-1	TRBJ1-1	CASSLDRTENTEAFF
TRBV10-3	TRBJ1-6	CAISGQAGQSASPLHF
TRBV13	TRBJ2-2	CASRIGRAPGELFF
TRBV5-5	TRBJ1-1	CASSWGSGMNTEAFF
TRBV24-1	TRBJ2-7	CATSDRGQGNEQYF
TRBV29-1	TRBJ2-5	CSVRAGETQYF
TRBV5-4	TRBJ1-1	CASSVRTGGADTEAFF
TRBV20-1	TRBJ2-7	CSATYNEQYF
TRBV15	TRBJ2-3	CATSRDGETDTQYF
TRBV12-3/TRBV12-4	TRBJ1-2	CASTGVRLRDGYTF
TRBV3-1	TRBJ1-2	CASSQLPGQRGYTF
TRBV10-3	TRBJ2-7	CATVETYEQYF
TRBV30	TRBJ1-4	CAWSNAGVREKLFF
TRBV4-1	TRBJ2-1	CASSQEPRLAYNEQFF
TRBV7-9	TRBJ2-3	CASTMTGVDTQYF
TRBV4-1	TRBJ1-1	CASSQDGGRAANTEAFF
TRBV5-1	TRBJ2-1	CASTKLNTGSYNEQFF
TRBV6-6	TRBJ1-1	CASSYSLMNTEAFF
TRBV2	TRBJ1-2	CASYLQGYTF